This T cell receptor beta chain was captured in a study of OX40 agonist ivuxolimab in advanced cancers. This clone was recorded once. Only in-frame clones appear in the TCRdb table, and some are missing; sequencing was by immunoSEQ multiplex PCR. The sample gives 70,000 to 80,000 clones, roughly three quarters of which show up once; over 4% is in the top ten. Germline CDR1 is MNHEY and CDR2 is SVGAGI. The CDR3 covers 9 residues. This sequence joins TRBV6-5 and TRBJ1-1, with D possibly being TRBD1 (5 bases). The sequence was collected from an adult with an advanced solid tumor such as melanoma, head and neck, liver or kidney cancer. Specimen: CD4+ or CD8+ T cells sorted from blood, collected in a trial of the OX40 agonist ivuxolimab. The CDR3 loop is CAVGQGAFF. The CDR3 coding sequence is TGTGCAGTCGGGCAGGGAGCTTTCTTT.